This T cell receptor beta chain was identified during a study of blood T cell repertoires in COVID-19. Overall study context: Donors in the United States, Italy and Spain gave samples during acute or convalescent COVID-19. Nucleic acid was either cDNA or gDNA, and it came from T cells, B-cell-depleted T cells, or PBMCs.

V lost 1 base to trimming and J lost 8 bases, with 9 bases between them. Per germline, CDR1 LNHDA and CDR2 SQIVND (reference sequence). This CDR3 spans 13 amino acids. Repertoires were generated with immunoSEQ multiplex PCR, while TCRdb's copy carries only in-frame clones and drops some. This sample has 200,000 to 250,000 clones, with roughly 80% found just once. Living in about two dozen US areas, the participants were between about 18 and 100 years of age. Participants' reported clinical history set cohort assignment. The clonotype was recovered from a man in his 60s who had recovered from COVID-19. The V call is TRBV19, the J call TRBJ1-3, with D uncertain. Sequenced: PBMCs or T cells enriched from blood (not recorded which). The CDR3 nucleotides are TGTGCCAGTAGTATAGGACATGGTGACACCATATATTTT. It codes for CASSIGHGDTIYF.